These 12 T cell receptor beta chains came from one sample sequenced in a study of blood T cell repertoires in COVID-19. The assay was immunoSEQ multiplex PCR, and TCRdb's table has in-frame clones only and misses some. In the table there are 150,000 or so clones, over 80% of which are singletons. Sequenced sample: peripheral blood. These receptors were collected from a woman in her 70s with acute or convalescent COVID-19.

The gene calls are TRBV6-5 and TRBJ1-1, with a possible D match to TRBD1 (6 bases). The ends were cut back, 4 bases at V and 0 bases at J, with 9 bases in the middle. This CDR3 comprises 14 residues. From germline, CDR1 is MNHEY and CDR2 SVGAGI. The CDR3 spells CASSLQGLNTEAFF. The DNA of the CDR3 is TGTGCCAGCAGTTTGCAGGGGTTGAACACTGAAGCTTTCTTT.

The chain links TRBV6-5 to TRBJ1-2, with 7 bases identical to TRBD1. J was trimmed by 1 base and V by 3 bases; bases with no gene match: 8. Per germline, CDR1 MNHEY and CDR2 SVGAGI. This CDR3 is 16 amino acids long. The CDR3 reads CASSYASGTDNYGYTF. The CDR3 bases are TGTGCCAGCAGTTATGCTTCCGGGACAGATAACTATGGCTACACCTTC.

This chain connects TRBV27 to TRBJ1-5; 7 bases match TRBD1. Germline V gene sequence: CDR1 MNHEY, CDR2 SMNVEV (reference sequence). This CDR3 has 15 residues. V lost 5 bases, J lost 4 bases, and 8 bases stayed unmatched. The CDR3 protein is CASSTKGQINQPQHF. The CDR3 DNA reads TGTGCCAGCAGTACTAAGGGACAGATTAATCAGCCCCAGCATTTT.

In its sample, this clone was seen once. This chain connects TRBV2 to TRBJ2-1; 11 bases match TRBD2. V lost 6 bases, J lost 4 bases, and 5 bases stayed unmatched. The CDR3 has 15 amino acids. Per the germline V gene, CDR1 is SNHLY and CDR2 is FYNNEI. As DNA, the CDR3 is TGTGCCAGCAGCGAGACTAGCGGGACGTACAATGAGCAGTTCTTC. Its protein product is CASSETSGTYNEQFF. Full variable domain (rest looked up from reference TRBV2 and TRBJ2-1): EPEVTQTPSHQVTQMGQEVILRCVPISNHLYFYWYRQILGQKVEFLVSFYNNEISEKSEIFDDQFSVERPDGSNFTLKIRSTKLEDSAMYFCASSETSGTYNEQFFGPGTRLTVL.

The chain employs TRBV7-9 and TRBJ2-7; possibly TRBD1 for D (7 bases). V was shortened by 3 bases and J by 3 bases, with 12 bases between the two germline ends. From germline, CDR1 is SEHNR and CDR2 FQNEAQ (reference sequence). CDR3 size: 14 residues. In nucleotides, the CDR3 is TGTGCCAGCAGCTTCGGAGGGACAGTCTACGAGCAGTACTTC. It is translated as CASSFGGTVYEQYF.

The V gene is TRBV28, the J gene TRBJ1-2; a weak D match, TRBD1 (6 bases). This CDR3 contains 15 residues. Trimming removed 5 bases from V and 3 bases from J, with 16 bases in between. Germline-derived CDR1 and CDR2 are MDHEN and SYDVKM. The CDR3 nucleotides read TGTGCCAGCAGTCCCACCGGGACACCCTACTATGGCTACACCTTC. Residues: CASSPTGTPYYGYTF.

In DNA, the CDR3 is TGTGCCAGCAGGTTATCAGTTGCAACTAATGAAAAACTGTTTTTT. The encoded protein is CASRLSVATNEKLFF. This chain joins TRBV11-2 and TRBJ1-4; D remains ambiguous. Germline CDR1 and CDR2: SGHAT and FQNNGV. The CDR3 has 15 amino acids. Trimming removed 6 bases from V and 0 bases from J, with 11 bases in between.

V and J are TRBV18 and TRBJ2-1, with 7 nucleotides matching TRBD1. CDR3 length equals 15 residues. Germline V gene lookup returns CDR1 KGHSH and CDR2 LQKENI. J gave up 5 bases and V 4 bases, and 8 bases lay outside the gene matches. The CDR3 here is CASSQGTEVHNEQFF. The CDR3 DNA reads TGTGCCAGCTCACAAGGGACAGAAGTCCACAATGAGCAGTTCTTC.

J is TRBJ1-5 and V is TRBV7-2; a possible D gene is TRBD1 (5 bases). Looked up from germline, CDR1 is SGHTA and CDR2 is FQGNSA. Trimming took 1 base from V and 0 from J, leaving 10 bases between them. The CDR3 extends over 16 amino acids. The CDR3 DNA sequence: TGTGCCAGCAGCTTAGAGCCAGGACATAGCAATCAGCCCCAGCATTTT. This encodes CASSLEPGHSNQPQHF.

This clone was found once. This chain links TRBV30 with TRBJ2-2; 8 bases are shared with TRBD2. The CDR3 extends over 14 amino acids. The germline V gene encodes CDR1 GTSNPN and CDR2 SVGIG (reference sequence). J gave up 9 bases and V 0 bases, and 6 bases lay outside the gene matches. The CDR3: CAWSVGREGRELFF. In DNA form, the CDR3 reads TGTGCCTGGAGTGTAGGTCGGGAGGGGAGGGAGCTGTTTTTT.

In its sample, this clone was seen once. This chain joins TRBV14 and TRBJ1-1, with TRBD1 as a possible D gene (5 bases). CDR3 length equals 13 residues. Germline V gene data show CDR1 as SGHDN and CDR2 as FVKESK. V was cut by 5 bases and J by 7 bases, with 14 bases left in between. The CDR3 DNA reads TGTGCCAGCAGCTCGGTCGGGGGTCTTGAAGCTTTCTTT. Its translation: CASSSVGGLEAFF.

The chain carries TRBV30 and TRBJ1-4, with D possibly being TRBD1 (5 bases). The CDR3 runs to 12 residues. V lost 5 bases and J 7 bases, leaving 11 bases between the germline ends. In germline, CDR1 is GTSNPN, CDR2 SVGIG (reference sequence). The CDR3 DNA follows: TGTGCCTGGGGGGGAGAAGGTGAAAAACTGTTTTTT. It specifies CAWGGEGEKLFF.